This entry lists 27 T cell receptor beta chains sequenced from one sample in a study of spatial heterogeneity in lung cancer. TCRdb itself ran the 5' RACE reads through MiXCR, one entry per CDR3 protein. The sample holds tens of thousands of distinct CDR3 sequences; roughly an eighth are singletons and the top ten take approximately 60%. Documented time point: sample taken at primary tumor resection. Sequencing of whole RNA from tumor, nontumor lung or frozen PBMC involved no sorting. The source was PBMCs, collected at surgery. Receptor source: a male donor with early-stage non-small cell lung cancer.

This clonotype was recorded many times. This chain uses TRBV25-1 with TRBJ1-1; the D is unclear. V was shortened by 5 bases and J by 4 bases, with 14 bases between the two germline ends. Per the germline V gene, CDR1 is MGHDK and CDR2 is SYGVNS. The CDR3 length is 14 residues. The CDR3 here is CASSPQGRGTEAFF. CDR3 coding DNA: TGTGCCAGCAGTCCCCAAGGGAGAGGCACTGAAGCTTTCTTT.

This clonotype turned up a few times. The chain uses TRBV7-9 and TRBJ2-7, with D perhaps TRBD1 (6 bases). The V end was cut by 4 bases, the J end by 2 bases, with 12 bases between. The CDR3 spans 14 residues. The germline gives CDR1 SEHNR, CDR2 FQNEAQ (reference sequence). CDR3 DNA: TGTGCCAGCAGCTGGGACAATCCGACCTACGAGCAGTACTTC. Amino acids: CASSWDNPTYEQYF.

CDR3 nucleotides: TGTGCCAGCAGAACAGCAACTCCAGGGGAGTTGGGCAATGAGCAGTTCTTC. Translated, it gives CASRTATPGELGNEQFF. This chain joins TRBV9 and TRBJ2-1; possible D gene TRBD1, 6 bases. CDR3 length: 17 amino acids. Germline assignment: CDR1 SGDLS and CDR2 YYNGEE. V lost 5 bases and J 6 bases, leaving 24 bases between the germline ends.

This chain links TRBV20-1 with TRBJ1-1; possible D gene TRBD1, 6 bases. The CDR3 has 14 amino acids. CDR1 and CDR2 (germline): DFQATT, SNEGSKA (reference sequence). The germline V and J ends were trimmed by 6 bases and 1 base, with 15 bases remaining between them. The CDR3 reads CSANPTGSNTEAFF. The CDR3 DNA sequence: TGCAGTGCCAACCCGACAGGATCGAACACTGAAGCTTTCTTT.

This clonotype was seen ten or more times. The chain is built from TRBV12-3 or TRBV12-4 and TRBJ2-7; 7 bases match TRBD1. The J segment lost 2 bases and the V segment lost 3 bases, leaving 7 bases of the junction unmatched. The CDR3 sequence is 15 residues long. CDR3 DNA: TGTGCCAGCAGTTTGGGTACCGGGACAGCCTACGAGCAGTACTTC. Translated, it gives CASSLGTGTAYEQYF.

This clonotype was recorded at least ten times. The rearrangement links TRBV10-3 to TRBJ2-7; 9 bases match TRBD1. Trimming took 6 bases from V and 5 from J; bases not matched to a gene: 5. The germline V gene has CDR1 ENHRY and CDR2 SYGVKD. The CDR3 runs 13 residues. The CDR3 sequence: CAIRRTGDHEQYF. As DNA, the CDR3 is TGTGCCATCAGAAGGACAGGGGACCACGAGCAGTACTTC.

The gene calls are TRBV5-4 and TRBJ2-3, with 10 bases matching TRBD2. The CDR3 loop spans 16 amino acids. J was trimmed by 3 bases and V by 2 bases; bases with no gene match: 6. In germline, CDR1 is SGHNT, CDR2 YYREEE (reference sequence). The DNA of the CDR3 is TGTGCCAGCAGCTTTAAACTAGCGGGGACTACAGATACGCAGTATTTT. It specifies CASSFKLAGTTDTQYF.

This clonotype has only a few counts. The chain couples TRBV20-1 to TRBJ2-1, with D possibly matching TRBD2 (6 bases). V gave up 1 base and J gave up 8 bases, with 18 bases separating them. The CDR3 totals 15 residues. Germline V CDR1 and CDR2: DFQATT, SNEGSKA (reference sequence). The CDR3 loop is CSARGGTWWDYEQFF. The DNA for the CDR3 is TGCAGTGCTAGAGGGGGGACTTGGTGGGACTATGAGCAGTTCTTC.

This clonotype was picked up a small number of times. The CDR3 is CAIRAGTGDQETQYF. The CDR3 DNA is TGTGCCATCCGCGCCGGGACAGGTGACCAAGAGACCCAGTACTTC. This rearrangement joins TRBV10-3 to TRBJ2-5; 8 positions match TRBD1. The CDR3 is made up of 15 amino acids. Trimming took 8 bases from V and 0 from J; bases not matched to a gene: 8. CDR1 is ENHRY and CDR2 is SYGVKD in the germline V gene.

In regard to this clonotype: A much larger clone differs from this one at a single base, so this may be a read error. The DNA for the CDR3 is TGCGCCAGCAGCCTGGGACACGGGGCAACTAATGAAAAACTGTTTTTT. Translation: CASSLGHGATNEKLFF. V gene TRBV5-1 combines with J gene TRBJ1-4; a possible D gene is TRBD1 (6 bases). Per the germline V gene, CDR1 is SGHRS and CDR2 is YFSETQ. Deletions cut 4 bases from V and 0 bases from J, with 13 bases between. The CDR3 runs 16 residues.

The sample holds many counts of this clonotype. J is TRBJ2-1 and V is TRBV5-1; 7 bases are shared with TRBD1. The V gene's germline CDR1 is SGHRS and CDR2 YFSETQ. The CDR3 sequence is 14 residues long. V lost 0 bases and J lost 6; bases outside the gene matches: 3. Here the CDR3 DNA reads TGCGCCAGCAGCTTGGCGGGACAGACCAATGAGCAGTTCTTC. Amino acid sequence: CASSLAGQTNEQFF.

The chain links TRBV6-5 to TRBJ2-2; D not resolved. The CDR3 runs to 15 residues. Germline CDR1 and CDR2: MNHEY and SVGAGI. With 6 bases removed from V and 3 bases from J, the gap between germline ends came to 14 bases. CDR3 DNA: TGTGCCAGCAGCCCCGGTTCGTCACACACCGGGGAGCTGTTTTTT. This codes for CASSPGSSHTGELFF.

This clonotype was counted between two and nine times. This chain joins TRBV9 and TRBJ2-5; 10 nucleotides agree with TRBD2. Germline CDR1 SGDLS, CDR2 YYNGEE. Trimming cost V 4 bases and J 0 bases; bases outside gene matches: 9. CDR3 size: 17 residues. This CDR3 is CASSRGLARQYQETQYF. CDR3 DNA: TGTGCCAGCAGCAGGGGACTAGCGAGACAGTACCAAGAGACCCAGTACTTC. The full variable domain, rest sourced from reference TRBV9 and TRBJ2-5, is DSGVTQTPKHLITATGQRVTLRCSPRSGDLSVYWYQQSLDQGLQFLIQYYNGEERAKGNILERFSAQQFPDLHSELNLSSLELGDSALYFCASSRGLARQYQETQYFGPGTRLLVL.

This clonotype occurred many times. The chain combines TRBV28 with TRBJ2-7; D gene uncertain. Per the germline V gene, CDR1 is MDHEN and CDR2 is SYDVKM. CDR3 size: 12 residues. V gave up 2 bases and J gave up 4 bases, with 6 bases separating them. This CDR3 is CASSLVGYEQYF. The CDR3 DNA reads TGTGCCAGCAGTTTAGTGGGTTACGAGCAGTACTTC.

This chain links TRBV27 with TRBJ1-3, with D tentatively TRBD1 (5 bases). Germline V lookup: CDR1 MNHEY, CDR2 SMNVEV (reference sequence). Trimming stripped 6 bases from V and 0 bases from J, with 18 bases between. The CDR3 is 17 residues long. The DNA for the CDR3 is TGTGCCAGCAGCCCCATCAGGGAGTTCAACTCTGGAAACACCATATATTTT. It translates to CASSPIREFNSGNTIYF.

This clonotype has only a few counts. V and J are TRBV2 and TRBJ2-2, with a weak D call TRBD2 (5 bases). V was cut by 5 bases and J by 8 bases, with 9 bases left in between. Germline V lookup: CDR1 SNHLY, CDR2 FYNNEI. The CDR3 runs 12 residues. CDR3 region: CASSPPGGELFF. The CDR3 DNA is TGTGCCAGCAGTCCACCGGGAGGGGAGCTGTTTTTT.

In this sample, this clonotype turned up many times. This chain uses TRBV9 with TRBJ2-1, with no clear D. The CDR3 is 13 amino acids. Germline values: CDR1 SGDLS, CDR2 YYNGEE. V was cut by 3 bases and J by 2 bases, with 6 bases left in between. For the CDR3, the DNA is TGTGCCAGCAGCGGTGACACCTACAATGAGCAGTTCTTC. Translating gives CASSGDTYNEQFF.

The table lists this clonotype with a few counts. The chain is built from TRBV12-3 or TRBV12-4 and TRBJ2-2; 13 nucleotides agree with TRBD2. The V and J ends lost 6 bases and 0 bases, in that order; junction bases with no gene match: 4. The CDR3 runs to 17 residues. CDR3 sequence reads: CASSGTSGAPNTGELFF. The CDR3 coding sequence is TGTGCCAGCAGCGGGACTAGCGGGGCGCCGAACACCGGGGAGCTGTTTTTT.

This clonotype was found many times. This chain links TRBV2 with TRBJ2-7; D call uncertain. Trimming took off 2 bases at V and 4 bases at J, with 0 bases between the two ends. The CDR3 contains 10 residues. The germline gives CDR1 SNHLY, CDR2 FYNNEI. The CDR3 region is CASSEYEQYF. CDR3 DNA: TGTGCCAGCAGTGAATACGAGCAGTACTTC.

This clonotype was counted between two and nine times. CDR3 DNA sequence: TGCAGTGCTACCGACTGGGGTAAAAGCACAGATACGCAGTATTTT. This gives the protein CSATDWGKSTDTQYF. V and J are TRBV20-1 and TRBJ2-3; D is unclear. The germline V and J ends were trimmed by 4 bases and 0 bases, with 14 bases remaining between them. Germline V gene lookup returns CDR1 DFQATT and CDR2 SNEGSKA (reference sequence). This CDR3 is 15 amino acids long.

This clonotype turned up a few times. V and J are TRBV3-1 and TRBJ2-3, with TRBD2 matching over 9 bases. Germline loops: CDR1 LGHDT, CDR2 YNNKEL (reference sequence). The CDR3 has 20 residues. V was clipped by 0 bases and J by 2 bases; unmatched bases: 15. The CDR3 DNA reads TGTGCCAGCAGCCAAGAGACCCTAGCGGGACTTTATGGGGCCACAGATACGCAGTATTTT. It translates to CASSQETLAGLYGATDTQYF.

This chain links TRBV28 with TRBJ1-4, with 12 bases fitting TRBD1. J gave up 14 bases and V 10 bases, and 8 bases lay outside the gene matches. The CDR3 covers 12 residues. Germline V lookup: CDR1 MDHEN, CDR2 SYDVKM. The CDR3 region has the DNA TGTGCCATCCGGGACAGGGGGCTTGTTCTGTTTTTT. This sequence encodes CAIRDRGLVLFF.

This clonotype has only a few counts. V usage is TRBV29-1 and J usage is TRBJ2-1; no definite D call. Deletions cut 0 bases from V and 4 bases from J, with 4 bases between. CDR3 length: 12 residues. From germline, CDR1 is SQVTM and CDR2 ANQGSEA. CDR3 sequence: CSVEEGYNEQFF. CDR3 in DNA: TGCAGCGTTGAAGAAGGGTACAATGAGCAGTTCTTC.

V is TRBV25-1 and J is TRBJ2-5; 8 nucleotides align to TRBD1. Germline V gene data show CDR1 as MGHDK and CDR2 as SYGVNS. There are 13 residues in the CDR3. With V trimmed by 7 bases and J by 4 bases, 5 bases remained unmatched. In DNA, the CDR3 is TGTGCCAGCATGGACAGGGTGCTAGAGACCCAGTACTTC. The encoded protein is CASMDRVLETQYF.

This clonotype was seen a few times. The chain links TRBV7-6 to TRBJ2-1; D might be TRBD1 (5 bases). V shed 8 bases and J shed 2 bases, with 10 bases lying between them. Germline CDR1 is SGHVS and CDR2 is FNYEAQ. The CDR3 sequence is 13 residues long. The CDR3 DNA is TGTGCCAGCCGTCAGGGTCCCTACAATGAGCAGTTCTTC. Translated: CASRQGPYNEQFF. The full variable domain, with the rest looked up from reference TRBV7-6 and TRBJ2-1, is GAGVSQSPRYKVTKRGQDVALRCDPISGHVSLYWYRQALGQGPEFLTYFNYEAQQDKSGLPNDRFSAERPEGSISTLTIQRTEQRDSAMYRCASRQGPYNEQFFGPGTRLTVL.

In this sample, this clonotype turned up a few times. This sequence joins TRBV6-2 or TRBV6-3 and TRBJ1-5, with D possibly TRBD1 on 5 matching bases. The CDR3 spans 13 residues. V was pared by 5 bases and J by 9 bases, with 14 bases between. CDR1 and CDR2 from the germline V gene are MNHEY and SVGEGT. The CDR3 DNA reads TGTGCCAGCAGTGGGGACGGACGTCGGCCCCAGCATTTT. This gives the protein CASSGDGRRPQHF.

The chain has TRBV19 and TRBJ2-3; TRBD1 aligns across 11 bases. The V gene end was trimmed by 5 bases and the J gene end by 6 bases; junction bases not matched to a gene: 10. The CDR3 has 16 residues. Germline assignment: CDR1 LNHDA and CDR2 SQIVND (reference sequence). The CDR3 nucleotides read TGTGCCAGTAGTCCGACCGGGACAGGGGGGAAGGATACGCAGTATTTT. Protein sequence: CASSPTGTGGKDTQYF. Full variable domain (missing parts from reference TRBV19 and TRBJ2-3): DGGITQSPKYLFRKEGQNVTLSCEQNLNHDAMYWYRQDPGQGLRLIYYSQIVNDFQKGDIAEGYSVSREKKESFPLTVTSAQKNPTAFYLCASSPTGTGGKDTQYFGPGTRLTVL.